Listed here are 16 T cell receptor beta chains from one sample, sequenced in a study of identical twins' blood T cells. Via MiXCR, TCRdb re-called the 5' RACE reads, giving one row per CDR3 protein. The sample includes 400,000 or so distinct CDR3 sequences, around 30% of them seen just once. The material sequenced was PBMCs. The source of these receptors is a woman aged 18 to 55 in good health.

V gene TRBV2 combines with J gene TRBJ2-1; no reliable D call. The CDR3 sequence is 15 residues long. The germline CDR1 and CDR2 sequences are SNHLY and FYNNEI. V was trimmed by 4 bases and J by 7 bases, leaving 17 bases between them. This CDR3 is CASSVCRPPVNEQFF. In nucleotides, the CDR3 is TGTGCCAGCAGTGTGTGTCGTCCCCCAGTGAATGAGCAGTTCTTC.

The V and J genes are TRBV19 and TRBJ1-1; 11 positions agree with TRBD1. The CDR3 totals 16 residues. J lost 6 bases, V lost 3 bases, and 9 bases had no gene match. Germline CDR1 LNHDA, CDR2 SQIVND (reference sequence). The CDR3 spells CASSIGRTGGEAEAFF. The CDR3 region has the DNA TGTGCCAGTAGTATCGGGCGGACAGGGGGCGAGGCTGAAGCTTTCTTT.

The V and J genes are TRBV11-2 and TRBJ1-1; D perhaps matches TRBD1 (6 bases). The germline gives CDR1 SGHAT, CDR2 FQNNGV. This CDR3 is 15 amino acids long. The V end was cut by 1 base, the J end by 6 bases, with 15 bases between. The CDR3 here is CASSLGRIGGAEAFF. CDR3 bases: TGTGCCAGCAGCTTAGGTCGGATAGGGGGGGCTGAAGCTTTCTTT.

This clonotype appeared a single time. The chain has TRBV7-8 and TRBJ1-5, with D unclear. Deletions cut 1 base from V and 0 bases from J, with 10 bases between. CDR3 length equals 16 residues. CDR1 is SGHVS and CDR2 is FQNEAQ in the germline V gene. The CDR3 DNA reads TGTGCCAGCAGCTTAGAAGGAGTCTATAGCAATCAGCCCCAGCATTTT. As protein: CASSLEGVYSNQPQHF.

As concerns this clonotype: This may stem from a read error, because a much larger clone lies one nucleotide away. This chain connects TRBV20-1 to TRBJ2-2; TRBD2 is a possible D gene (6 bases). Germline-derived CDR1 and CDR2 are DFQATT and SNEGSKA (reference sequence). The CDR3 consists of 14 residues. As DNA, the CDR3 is TGCAGTGCCATGCAGAGTCCGAACACCGGGGGGCTGTTTTTT. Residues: CSAMQSPNTGGLFF.

The CDR3, as DNA: TGTGCCAGCAATTGGCAGCCCCAGCATTTT. Its protein product is CASNWQPQHF. This rearrangement joins TRBV6-1 to TRBJ1-5, with D hard to call. With 7 bases removed from V and 7 bases from J, the gap between germline ends came to 5 bases. There are 10 residues in the CDR3. CDR1 and CDR2 (germline): MNHNS, SASEGT.

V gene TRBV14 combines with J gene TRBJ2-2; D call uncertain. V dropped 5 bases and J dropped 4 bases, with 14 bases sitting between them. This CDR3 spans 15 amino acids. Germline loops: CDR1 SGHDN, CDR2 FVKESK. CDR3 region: CASSKLGFRTGELFF. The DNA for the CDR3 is TGTGCCAGCAGCAAACTGGGATTCCGCACCGGGGAGCTGTTTTTT. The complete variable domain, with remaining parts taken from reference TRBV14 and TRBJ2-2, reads EAGVTQFPSHSVIEKGQTVTLRCDPISGHDNLYWYRRVMGKEIKFLLHFVKESKQDESGMPNNRFLAERTGGTYSTLKVQPAELEDSGVYFCASSKLGFRTGELFFGEGSRLTVL.

The CDR3 nucleotides read TGTGCCAGCAGCTTGGATACTACGGTTCTGCCCTGGGACCCCGGGGAGCTGTTTTTT. Its translation: CASSLDTTVLPWDPGELFF. V and J are TRBV11-2 and TRBJ2-2; possibly TRBD1 or TRBD2 for D (5 bases each). Trimming took 3 bases from V and 6 from J, leaving 26 bases between them. Germline V gives CDR1 SGHAT, CDR2 FQNNGV. The CDR3 has 19 residues.

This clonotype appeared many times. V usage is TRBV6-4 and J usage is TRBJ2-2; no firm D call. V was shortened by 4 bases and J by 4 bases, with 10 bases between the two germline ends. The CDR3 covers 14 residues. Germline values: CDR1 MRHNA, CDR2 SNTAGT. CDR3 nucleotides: TGTGCCAGCAGTGCTTCATCGACCACCGGGGAGCTGTTTTTT. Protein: CASSASSTTGELFF.

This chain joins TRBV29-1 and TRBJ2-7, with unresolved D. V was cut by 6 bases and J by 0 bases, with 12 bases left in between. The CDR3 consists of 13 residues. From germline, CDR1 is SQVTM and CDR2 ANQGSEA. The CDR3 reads CSVDTQNSYEQYF. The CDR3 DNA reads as TGCAGCGTCGACACCCAAAACTCCTACGAGCAGTACTTC.

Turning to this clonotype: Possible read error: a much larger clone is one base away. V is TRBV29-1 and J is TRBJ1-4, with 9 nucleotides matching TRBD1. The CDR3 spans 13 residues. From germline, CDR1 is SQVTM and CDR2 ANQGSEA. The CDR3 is CGVDGTGYEKLFF. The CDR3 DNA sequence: TGCGGCGTTGACGGGACAGGGTATGAAAAACTGTTTTTT.

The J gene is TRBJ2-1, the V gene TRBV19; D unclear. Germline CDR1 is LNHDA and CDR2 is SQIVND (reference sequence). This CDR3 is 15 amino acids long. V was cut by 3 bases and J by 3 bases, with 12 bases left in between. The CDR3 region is CASSMGYINYNEQFF. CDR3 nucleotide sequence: TGTGCCAGTAGTATGGGGTACATCAACTACAATGAGCAGTTCTTC.

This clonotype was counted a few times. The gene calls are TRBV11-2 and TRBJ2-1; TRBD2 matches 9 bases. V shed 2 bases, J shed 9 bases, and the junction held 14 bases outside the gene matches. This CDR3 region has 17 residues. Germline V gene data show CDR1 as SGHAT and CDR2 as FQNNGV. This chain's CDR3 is CASSLKPAGGLRGEQFF. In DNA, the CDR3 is TGTGCCAGCAGCTTAAAGCCAGCGGGAGGCCTCCGAGGTGAGCAGTTCTTC.

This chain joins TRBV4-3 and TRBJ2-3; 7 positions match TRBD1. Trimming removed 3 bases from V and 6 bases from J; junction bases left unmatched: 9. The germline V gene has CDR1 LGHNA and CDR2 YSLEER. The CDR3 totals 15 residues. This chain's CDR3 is CASSHGGTGVDTQYF. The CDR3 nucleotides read TGCGCCAGCAGCCATGGGGGTACAGGGGTTGATACGCAGTATTTT.

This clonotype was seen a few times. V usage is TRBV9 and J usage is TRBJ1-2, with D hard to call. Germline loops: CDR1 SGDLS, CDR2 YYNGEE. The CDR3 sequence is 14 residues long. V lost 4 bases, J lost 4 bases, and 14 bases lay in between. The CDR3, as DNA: TGTGCCAGCAGCCAACATTCGGTCCTCTATGGCTACACCTTC. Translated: CASSQHSVLYGYTF.

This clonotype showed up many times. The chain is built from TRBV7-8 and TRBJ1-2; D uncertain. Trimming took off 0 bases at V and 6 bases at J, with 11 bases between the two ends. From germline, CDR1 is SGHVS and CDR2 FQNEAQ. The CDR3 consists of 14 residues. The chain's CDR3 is CASSLARTTDGYTF. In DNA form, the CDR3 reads TGTGCCAGCAGCTTAGCGCGAACTACGGATGGCTACACCTTC.